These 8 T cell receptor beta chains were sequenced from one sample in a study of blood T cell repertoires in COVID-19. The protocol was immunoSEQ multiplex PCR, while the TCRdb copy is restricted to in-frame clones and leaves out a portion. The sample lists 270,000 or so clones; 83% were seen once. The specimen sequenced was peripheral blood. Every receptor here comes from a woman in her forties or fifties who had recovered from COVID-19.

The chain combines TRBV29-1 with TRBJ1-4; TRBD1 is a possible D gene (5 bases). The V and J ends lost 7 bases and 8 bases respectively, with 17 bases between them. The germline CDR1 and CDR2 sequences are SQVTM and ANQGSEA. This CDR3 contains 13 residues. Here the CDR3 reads CSAELGEKEKLFF. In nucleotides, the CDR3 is TGCAGCGCGGAGCTAGGGGAAAAGGAAAAACTGTTTTTT. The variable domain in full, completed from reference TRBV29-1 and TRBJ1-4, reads SAVISQKPSRDICQRGTSLTIQCQVDSQVTMMFWYRQQPGQSLTLIATANQGSEATYESGFVIDKFPISRPNLTFSTLTVSNMSPEDSSIYLCSAELGEKEKLFFGSGTQLSVL.

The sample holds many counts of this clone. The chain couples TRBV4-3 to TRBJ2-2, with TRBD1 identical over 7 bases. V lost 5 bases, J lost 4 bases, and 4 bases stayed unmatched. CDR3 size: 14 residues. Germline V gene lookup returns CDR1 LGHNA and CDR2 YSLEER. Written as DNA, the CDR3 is TGCGCCAGCAGCGAGGGACAGACCACCGGGGAGCTGTTTTTT. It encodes CASSEGQTTGELFF.

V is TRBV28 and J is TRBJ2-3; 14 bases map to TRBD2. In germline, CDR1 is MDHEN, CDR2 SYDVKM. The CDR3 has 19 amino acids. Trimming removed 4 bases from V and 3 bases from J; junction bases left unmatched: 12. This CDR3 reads CASSSVRGLAGARTDTQYF. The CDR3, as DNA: TGTGCCAGCAGTTCCGTCAGGGGACTAGCGGGAGCAAGGACAGATACGCAGTATTTT.

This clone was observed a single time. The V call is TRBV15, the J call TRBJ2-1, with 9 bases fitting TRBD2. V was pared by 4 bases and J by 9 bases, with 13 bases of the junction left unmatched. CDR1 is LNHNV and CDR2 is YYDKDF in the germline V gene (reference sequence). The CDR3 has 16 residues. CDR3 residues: CATSMLGGGRAPEQFF. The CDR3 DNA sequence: TGTGCCACCAGCATGCTCGGGGGCGGGAGGGCCCCTGAGCAGTTCTTC.

In nucleotides, the CDR3 is TGTGCCAGCAGTGACACTAGACTAGCGGGGGGCCGACGTTACAATGAGCAGTTCTTC. Its protein product is CASSDTRLAGGRRYNEQFF. The rearrangement links TRBV9 to TRBJ2-1, with 13 bases identical to TRBD2. With V trimmed by 5 bases and J by 4 bases, 15 bases remained unmatched. The length of the CDR3 is 19 residues. CDR1 SGDLS and CDR2 YYNGEE come from the germline V gene.

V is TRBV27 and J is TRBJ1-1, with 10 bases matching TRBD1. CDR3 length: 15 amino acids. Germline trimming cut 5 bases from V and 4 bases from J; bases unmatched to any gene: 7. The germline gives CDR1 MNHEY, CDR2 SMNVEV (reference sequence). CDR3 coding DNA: TGTGCCAGCAGTCGGGGGACAGGGGCGGGCACTGAAGCTTTCTTT. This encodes CASSRGTGAGTEAFF.

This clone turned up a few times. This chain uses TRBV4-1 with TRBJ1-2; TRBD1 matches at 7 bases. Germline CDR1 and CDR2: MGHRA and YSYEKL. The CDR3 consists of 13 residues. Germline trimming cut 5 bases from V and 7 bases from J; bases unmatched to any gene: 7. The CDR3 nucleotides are TGCGCCAGCAGCTTAACCGGGACAGCTGGCTACACCTTC. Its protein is CASSLTGTAGYTF.

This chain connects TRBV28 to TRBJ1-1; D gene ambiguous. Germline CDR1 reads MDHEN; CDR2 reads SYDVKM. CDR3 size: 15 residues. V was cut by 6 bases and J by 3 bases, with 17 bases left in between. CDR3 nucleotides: TGTGCCAGCAGCCCACGACCCGGAGGTTACACTGAAGCTTTCTTT. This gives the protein CASSPRPGGYTEAFF.